This T cell receptor beta chain was observed in a study of blood T cell repertoires in COVID-19. Study-wide context: The origin of the acute and convalescent COVID-19 samples was the United States, Italy and Spain. Sources were T cells, B-cell-depleted T cells, or PBMCs; the material itself was cDNA or gDNA.

Original data processing: Researchers report that nucleated cell counts were estimated from reference gene primer amplification. TCRdb keeps only in-frame clones here, not all; method: immunoSEQ multiplex PCR. For V, J and clone size, that table is used; D and trimming come from the DNA. The repertoire includes 250,000 or so clones, approximately 90% of them detected once, and 3% sits in the top ten. V trimming: 5 bases; J trimming: 3 bases; junction bases outside the gene matches: 4. CDR3 length: 14 residues. The germline CDR1 and CDR2 sequences are WSHSY and SAAADI. This sequence joins TRBV10-2 and TRBJ2-5; 9 positions agree with TRBD2. This clonotype originated in a man younger than 35 with active or convalescent COVID-19. Sample: peripheral blood. CDR3: CASSLTSGEETQYF. The CDR3, as DNA: TGCGCCAGCAGTTTGACTAGCGGCGAAGAGACCCAGTACTTC.